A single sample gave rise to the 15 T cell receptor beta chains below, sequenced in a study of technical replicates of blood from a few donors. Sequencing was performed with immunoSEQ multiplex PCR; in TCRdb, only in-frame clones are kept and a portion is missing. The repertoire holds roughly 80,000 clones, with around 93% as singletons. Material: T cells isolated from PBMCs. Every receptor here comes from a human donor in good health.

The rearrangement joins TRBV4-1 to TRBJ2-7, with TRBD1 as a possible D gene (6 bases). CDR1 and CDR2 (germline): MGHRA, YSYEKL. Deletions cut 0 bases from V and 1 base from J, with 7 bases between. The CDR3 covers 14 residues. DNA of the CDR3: TGCGCCAGCAGCCAAGATCAGGGGTCCTACGAGCAGTACTTC. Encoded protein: CASSQDQGSYEQYF.

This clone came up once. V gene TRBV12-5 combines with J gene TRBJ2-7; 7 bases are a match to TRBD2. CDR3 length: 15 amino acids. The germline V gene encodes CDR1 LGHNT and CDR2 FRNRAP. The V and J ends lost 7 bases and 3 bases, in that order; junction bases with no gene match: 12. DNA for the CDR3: TGTGCTAGTGCCCCTCATCCGACGGGGGGCTACGAGCAGTACTTC. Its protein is CASAPHPTGGYEQYF.

The CDR3 DNA reads TGCGCCAGCAGCCACTACAGGACAGGACTGTCGAACGAGCAGTACTTC. Translation gives CASSHYRTGLSNEQYF. This chain connects TRBV4-1 to TRBJ2-7, with 7 bases aligning to TRBD1. V lost 3 bases to trimming and J lost 5 bases; unmatched junction nucleotides: 13. This CDR3 is 16 amino acids long. Germline V gene lookup returns CDR1 MGHRA and CDR2 YSYEKL.

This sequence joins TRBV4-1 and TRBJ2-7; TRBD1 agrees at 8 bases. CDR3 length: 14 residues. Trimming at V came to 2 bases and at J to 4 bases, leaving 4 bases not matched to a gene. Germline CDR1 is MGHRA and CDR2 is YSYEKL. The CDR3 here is CASSQLDRGYEQYF. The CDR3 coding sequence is TGCGCCAGCAGCCAACTCGACAGGGGATACGAGCAGTACTTC.

CDR3 sequence: CASSQPGQGHYEQYF. Written as DNA, the CDR3 is TGCGCCAGCAGCCAACCGGGACAGGGTCATTACGAGCAGTACTTC. The rearrangement uses TRBV10-2 and TRBJ2-7, with 9 bases fitting TRBD1. Germline V gene data show CDR1 as WSHSY and CDR2 as SAAADI. V was pared by 6 bases and J by 4 bases, with 10 bases of the junction left unmatched. There are 15 residues in the CDR3.

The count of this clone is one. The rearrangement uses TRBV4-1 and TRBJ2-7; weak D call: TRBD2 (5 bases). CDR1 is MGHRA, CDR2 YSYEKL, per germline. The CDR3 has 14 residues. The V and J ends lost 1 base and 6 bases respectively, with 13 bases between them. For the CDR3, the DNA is TGCGCCAGCAGCCAAGGTATCCCGGGGTTCGAGCAGTACTTC. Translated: CASSQGIPGFEQYF.

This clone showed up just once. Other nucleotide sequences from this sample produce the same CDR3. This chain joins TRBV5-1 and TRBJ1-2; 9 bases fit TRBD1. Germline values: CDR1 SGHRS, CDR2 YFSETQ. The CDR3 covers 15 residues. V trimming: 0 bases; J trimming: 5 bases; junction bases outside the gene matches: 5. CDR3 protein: CASSLDGQGSYGYTF. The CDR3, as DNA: TGCGCCAGCAGCTTGGATGGACAGGGGAGTTATGGCTACACCTTC.

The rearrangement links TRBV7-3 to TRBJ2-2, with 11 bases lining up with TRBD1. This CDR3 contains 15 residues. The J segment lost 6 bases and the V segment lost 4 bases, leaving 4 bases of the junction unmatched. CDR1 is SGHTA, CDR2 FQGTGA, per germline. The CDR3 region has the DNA TGTGCCAGCAGCTCAAGGGGACAGGGGGCCGGGGAGCTGTTTTTT. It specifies CASSSRGQGAGELFF.

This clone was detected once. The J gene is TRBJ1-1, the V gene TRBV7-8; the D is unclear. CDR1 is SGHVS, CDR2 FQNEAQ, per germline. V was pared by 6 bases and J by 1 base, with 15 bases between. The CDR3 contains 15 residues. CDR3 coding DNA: TGTGCCAGCAGTTTTTCCATCCCGGGGAACACTGAAGCTTTCTTT. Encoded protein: CASSFSIPGNTEAFF. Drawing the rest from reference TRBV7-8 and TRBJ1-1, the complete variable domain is GAGVSQSPRYKVAKRGQDVALRCDPISGHVSLFWYQQALGQGPEFLTYFQNEAQLDKSGLPSDRFFAERPEGSVSTLKIQRTQQEDSAVYLCASSFSIPGNTEAFFGQGTRLTVV.

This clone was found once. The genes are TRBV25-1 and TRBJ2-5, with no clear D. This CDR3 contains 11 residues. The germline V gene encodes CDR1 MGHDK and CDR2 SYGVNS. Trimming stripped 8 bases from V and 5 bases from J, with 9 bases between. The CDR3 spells CASQVLETQYF. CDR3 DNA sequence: TGTGCCAGCCAGGTGTTGGAGACCCAGTACTTC. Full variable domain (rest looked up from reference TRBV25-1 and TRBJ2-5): EADIYQTPRYLVIGTGKKITLECSQTMGHDKMYWYQQDPGMELHLIHYSYGVNSTEKGDLSSESTVSRIRTEHFPLTLESARPSHTSQYLCASQVLETQYFGPGTRLLVL.

CDR3 amino acids: CASSSLAGGSYEQYF. Written as DNA, the CDR3 is TGTGCCAGCAGCTCACTAGCGGGAGGGTCCTACGAGCAGTACTTC. The genes are TRBV7-8 and TRBJ2-7; 13 positions agree with TRBD2. V lost 4 bases to trimming and J lost 1 base; unmatched junction nucleotides: 1. Germline V gene data show CDR1 as SGHVS and CDR2 as FQNEAQ. The CDR3 length is 15 residues.

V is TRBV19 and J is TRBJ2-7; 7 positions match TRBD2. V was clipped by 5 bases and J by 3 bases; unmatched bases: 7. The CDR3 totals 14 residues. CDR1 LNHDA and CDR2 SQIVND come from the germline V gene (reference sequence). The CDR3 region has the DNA TGTGCCAGTAGTCCCGCCCTAGCGGTCTACGAGCAGTACTTC. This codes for CASSPALAVYEQYF. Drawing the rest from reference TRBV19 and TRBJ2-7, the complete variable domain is DGGITQSPKYLFRKEGQNVTLSCEQNLNHDAMYWYRQDPGQGLRLIYYSQIVNDFQKGDIAEGYSVSREKKESFPLTVTSAQKNPTAFYLCASSPALAVYEQYFGPGTRLTVT.

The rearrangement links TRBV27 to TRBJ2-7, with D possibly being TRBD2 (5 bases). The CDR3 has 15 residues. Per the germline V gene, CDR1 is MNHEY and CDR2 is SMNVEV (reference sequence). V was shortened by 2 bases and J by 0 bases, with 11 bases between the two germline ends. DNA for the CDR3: TGTGCCAGCAGTTTACGAGGGCTTAGCTCCTACGAGCAGTACTTC. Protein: CASSLRGLSSYEQYF.

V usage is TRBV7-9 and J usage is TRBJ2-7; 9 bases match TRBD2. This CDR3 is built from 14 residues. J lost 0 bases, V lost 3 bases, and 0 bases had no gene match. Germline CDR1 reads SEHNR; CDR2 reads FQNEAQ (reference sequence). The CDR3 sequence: CASSLGLASYEQYF. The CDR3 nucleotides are TGTGCCAGCAGCTTGGGACTAGCCTCCTACGAGCAGTACTTC.

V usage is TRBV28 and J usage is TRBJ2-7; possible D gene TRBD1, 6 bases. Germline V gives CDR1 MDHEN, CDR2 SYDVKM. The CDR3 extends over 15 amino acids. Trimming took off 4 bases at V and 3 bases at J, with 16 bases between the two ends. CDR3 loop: CASSSLDRSGYEQYF. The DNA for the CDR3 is TGTGCCAGCAGTTCTTTAGACAGGAGCGGCTACGAGCAGTACTTC. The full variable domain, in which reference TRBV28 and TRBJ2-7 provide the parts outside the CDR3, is DVKVTQSSRYLVKRTGEKVFLECVQDMDHENMFWYRQDPGLGLRLIYFSYDVKMKEKGDIPEGYSVSREKKERFSLILESASTNQTSMYLCASSSLDRSGYEQYFGPGTRLTVT.